This T cell receptor beta chain was observed in a study of vaccination and CD4 T cells after COVID-19. Across the whole study: Cells were stimulated with overlapping spike peptide pools from SARS-CoV-2, HCoV-NL63, HCoV-OC43 and HCoV-229E.

A word on this clonotype: The antigen is undetermined.

This sample's treatment: 10-day PBMC culture with coronavirus spike peptide pools or control peptides (ViraFEST assay). The dates of positive PCR tests extended from March through December 2020 and came before the US Alpha, Beta and Delta variants. Cells received half-medium changes with fresh IL-2 medium on days 3 and 7. The CDR3 totals 13 residues. V was trimmed by 6 bases and J by 5 bases, leaving 13 bases between them. CDR1 is MNHEY and CDR2 is SVGEGT in the germline V gene. Sequencing of DNA taken from cultured CD4+ T cells relied on the Oncomine TCR Beta short-read assay. The source of extracted genomic DNA was cultured CD4+ T cells. From the PCR reads, TCRdb called clonotypes with MiXCR, one entry per CDR3 protein. The data show 7,500 to 8,500 distinct CDR3 sequences, about 63% seen once.

Sequencing was performed on CD4+ T cells from blood, cultured in vitro. The genes are TRBV6-2 or TRBV6-3 and TRBJ1-1; a possible D gene is TRBD1 (5 bases). The receptor comes from a human donor who had recovered from COVID-19. The CDR3, as DNA: TGTGCCAGCAGGTCACAGGTGGGGACTGAAGCTTTCTTT. Encoded protein: CASRSQVGTEAFF.